This is a list of T cell receptor beta chains from one sample in a study of Graves' ophthalmopathy and Graves' hyperthyroidism. TCRdb reprocessed the multiplex PCR reads with MiXCR, giving one entry per CDR3 protein. The table has over 500,000 distinct CDR3 sequences, about 24% seen once. The material sequenced was peripheral blood. These receptors were collected from a woman under 30 with stable Graves' hyperthyroidism. Some clones in this sample may be carry-over from other donors' samples. The CDR3 runs from the conserved cysteine through the conserved F or W. Each record gives: J gene, D gene, clone size, V gene, CDR3 protein, CDR3 DNA. The D gene is left open where the match is weak. Expanded clones are given a class, and other clones once, few, many or no size at all.

j_call: TRBJ2-5
d_call: TRBD1
clone_size: many
v_call: TRBV28
cdr3_aa: CASSWGQGARGETQYF
cdr3_nt: TGTGCCAGCAGTTGGGGACAGGGGGCGAGGGGTGAGACCCAGTACTTC

j_call: TRBJ1-3
d_call: TRBD1
clone_size: many
v_call: TRBV6-1
cdr3_aa: CASSEDPGQGDTIYF
cdr3_nt: TGTGCCAGCAGTGAGGATCCGGGACAGGGGGACACCATATATTTT

j_call: TRBJ2-2
d_call: TRBD1
clone_size: .
v_call: TRBV27
cdr3_aa: CASSPGQGVTLNTGELFF
cdr3_nt: TGTGCCAGCAGTCCGGGACAGGGGGTGACTTTGAACACCGGGGAGCTGTTTTTT

j_call: TRBJ1-1
d_call: .
clone_size: .
v_call: TRBV28
cdr3_aa: CASSRRGGLGTEAFF
cdr3_nt: TGTGCCAGCAGTCGTAGGGGGGGGTTGGGAACTGAAGCTTTCTTT

j_call: TRBJ1-2
d_call: .
clone_size: many
v_call: TRBV12-3/TRBV12-4
cdr3_aa: CASSLWGFDGYTF
cdr3_nt: TGTGCCAGCAGTTTATGGGGGTTCGATGGCTACACCTTC

j_call: TRBJ2-7
d_call: .
clone_size: many
v_call: TRBV28
cdr3_aa: CTSSPPKQGYYEQYF
cdr3_nt: TGTACCAGCAGCCCTCCTAAACAGGGATACTACGAGCAGTACTTC

j_call: TRBJ2-5
d_call: TRBD2
clone_size: many
v_call: TRBV27
cdr3_aa: CASSWMWGTSKETQYF
cdr3_nt: TGTGCCAGCAGTTGGATGTGGGGGACTAGCAAAGAGACCCAGTACTTC

j_call: TRBJ1-2
d_call: TRBD1
clone_size: .
v_call: TRBV2
cdr3_aa: CASKFRDRAGYTF
cdr3_nt: TGTGCCAGCAAGTTCCGGGACAGGGCTGGCTACACCTTC

j_call: TRBJ1-1
d_call: TRBD1
clone_size: .
v_call: TRBV29-1
cdr3_aa: CSVRTGRLRAEAFF
cdr3_nt: TGCAGCGTAAGGACAGGGAGACTTCGGGCTGAAGCTTTCTTT

j_call: TRBJ2-7
d_call: TRBD2
clone_size: few
v_call: TRBV13
cdr3_aa: CASSTRTSNRYEQYF
cdr3_nt: TGTGCCAGCAGTACCCGGACTAGCAATCGCTACGAGCAGTACTTC

j_call: TRBJ2-2
d_call: TRBD1
clone_size: many
v_call: TRBV19
cdr3_aa: CASRLTGGVSANTGELFF
cdr3_nt: TGTGCCAGTCGCCTCACAGGGGGAGTTTCCGCGAACACCGGGGAGCTGTTTTTT

j_call: TRBJ1-2
d_call: .
clone_size: .
v_call: TRBV7-2
cdr3_aa: CASSPGSDYGYTF
cdr3_nt: TGTGCCAGCAGCCCAGGGTCAGATTATGGCTACACCTTC

j_call: TRBJ2-5
d_call: .
clone_size: .
v_call: TRBV18
cdr3_aa: CASSPTAGWETQYF
cdr3_nt: TGTGCCAGCTCACCGACAGCCGGCTGGGAGACCCAGTACTTC

j_call: TRBJ1-2
d_call: .
clone_size: few
v_call: TRBV2
cdr3_aa: CASSGGQGGDYGYTF
cdr3_nt: TGTGCCAGCAGTGGGGGCCAGGGAGGGGACTATGGCTACACCTTC

j_call: TRBJ1-3
d_call: .
clone_size: .
v_call: TRBV12-3/TRBV12-4
cdr3_aa: CASSPFFVSGNTIYF
cdr3_nt: TGTGCCAGCAGCCCCTTTTTTGTATCCGGAAACACCATATATTTT

j_call: TRBJ2-6
d_call: TRBD2
clone_size: few
v_call: TRBV11-1
cdr3_aa: CASSPGLAGAGANVLTF
cdr3_nt: TGTGCCAGCAGCCCTGGACTAGCGGGAGCTGGGGCCAACGTCCTGACTTTC

j_call: TRBJ1-1
d_call: TRBD1
clone_size: many
v_call: TRBV12-3/TRBV12-4
cdr3_aa: CASSSDRGRSFF
cdr3_nt: TGTGCCAGCAGTTCAGACAGGGGGAGATCTTTCTTT

j_call: TRBJ1-2
d_call: .
clone_size: .
v_call: TRBV3-1
cdr3_aa: CASSQLILGGYTF
cdr3_nt: TGTGCCAGCAGCCAATTAATACTGGGGGGCTACACCTTC

j_call: TRBJ2-2
d_call: .
clone_size: .
v_call: TRBV11-2
cdr3_aa: CASSLYSNANTGELFF
cdr3_nt: TGTGCCAGCAGCCTCTACAGTAACGCGAACACCGGGGAGCTGTTTTTT

j_call: TRBJ2-7
d_call: TRBD1
clone_size: .
v_call: TRBV12-3/TRBV12-4
cdr3_aa: CASRESGQGSYEQYF
cdr3_nt: TGTGCCAGCAGGGAATCAGGACAGGGTAGTTACGAGCAGTACTTC

j_call: TRBJ1-3
d_call: TRBD1
clone_size: many
v_call: TRBV6-1
cdr3_aa: CASMGTGVGNTIYF
cdr3_nt: TGTGCCAGCATGGGGACAGGGGTCGGAAACACCATATATTTT

j_call: TRBJ2-5
d_call: .
clone_size: many
v_call: TRBV2
cdr3_aa: CASSELARETQYF
cdr3_nt: TGTGCCAGCAGTGAACTAGCCCGGGAGACCCAGTACTTC

j_call: TRBJ1-3
d_call: .
clone_size: .
v_call: TRBV18
cdr3_aa: CASSPSDTIYF
cdr3_nt: TGTGCCAGCTCACCATCCGACACCATATATTTT

j_call: TRBJ2-7
d_call: TRBD1
clone_size: .
v_call: TRBV7-9
cdr3_aa: CASRMDRMNEQYF
cdr3_nt: TGTGCCAGCAGAATGGACAGGATGAACGAGCAGTACTTC

j_call: TRBJ1-6
d_call: .
clone_size: .
v_call: TRBV11-2
cdr3_aa: CASSLGVETYNSHLHF
cdr3_nt: TGTGCCAGCTCCTTGGGGGTAGAAACCTATAATTCACACCTCCACTTT

j_call: TRBJ1-2
d_call: .
clone_size: many
v_call: TRBV6-1
cdr3_aa: CASSEAGVGLGYTF
cdr3_nt: TGTGCCAGCAGTGAAGCTGGAGTGGGGTTGGGCTACACCTTC

j_call: TRBJ1-3
d_call: .
clone_size: many
v_call: TRBV9
cdr3_aa: CASSVGWGGGTIYF
cdr3_nt: TGTGCCAGCAGCGTAGGATGGGGCGGTGGCACCATATATTTT

j_call: TRBJ2-2
d_call: .
clone_size: many
v_call: TRBV10-1
cdr3_aa: CASSAVRPGGTGELFF
cdr3_nt: TGCGCCAGCAGTGCTGTTCGGCCTGGGGGCACCGGGGAGCTGTTTTTT

j_call: TRBJ1-1
d_call: .
clone_size: many
v_call: TRBV9
cdr3_aa: CASSVGSGRNTEAFF
cdr3_nt: TGTGCCAGCAGCGTCGGATCGGGACGGAACACTGAAGCTTTCTTT

j_call: TRBJ2-5
d_call: .
clone_size: many
v_call: TRBV20-1
cdr3_aa: CSARDLRGQETQYF
cdr3_nt: TGCAGTGCTAGAGATCTCCGGGGGCAAGAGACCCAGTACTTC

j_call: TRBJ1-5
d_call: .
clone_size: many
v_call: TRBV6-5
cdr3_aa: CASSYSYNDYSNQPQHF
cdr3_nt: TGTGCCAGCAGTTACTCGTACAACGATTATAGCAATCAGCCCCAGCATTTT

j_call: TRBJ1-5
d_call: .
clone_size: many
v_call: TRBV6-1
cdr3_aa: CASAWAEGSNQPQHF
cdr3_nt: TGTGCCAGTGCTTGGGCAGAGGGTAGCAATCAGCCCCAGCATTTT

j_call: TRBJ1-3
d_call: .
clone_size: few
v_call: TRBV14
cdr3_aa: CASSQVKAFSGNTIYF
cdr3_nt: TGTGCCAGCAGCCAAGTAAAGGCCTTCTCTGGAAACACCATATATTTT

j_call: TRBJ1-1
d_call: .
clone_size: .
v_call: TRBV18
cdr3_aa: CASSPGNVNTEAFF
cdr3_nt: TGTGCCAGCTCACCAGGCAATGTGAACACTGAAGCTTTCTTT

j_call: TRBJ1-2
d_call: TRBD1
clone_size: many
v_call: TRBV5-1
cdr3_aa: CASRGTVNYGYTF
cdr3_nt: TGCGCCAGCAGGGGGACAGTAAACTATGGCTACACCTTC

j_call: TRBJ1-5
d_call: .
clone_size: many
v_call: TRBV7-9
cdr3_aa: CASSSSGNNQPQHF
cdr3_nt: TGTGCCAGCAGCTCCAGCGGAAACAATCAGCCCCAGCATTTT

j_call: TRBJ1-1
d_call: TRBD1
clone_size: many
v_call: TRBV5-1
cdr3_aa: CASSYWTGYAEAFF
cdr3_nt: TGCGCCAGCAGCTATTGGACAGGTTATGCTGAAGCTTTCTTT

j_call: TRBJ1-2
d_call: .
clone_size: many
v_call: TRBV7-9
cdr3_aa: CASSPGREGGYTF
cdr3_nt: TGTGCCAGCAGCCCAGGACGGGAAGGTGGCTACACCTTC

j_call: TRBJ2-7
d_call: .
clone_size: .
v_call: TRBV7-9
cdr3_aa: CASSLGVSWQYF
cdr3_nt: TGTGCCAGCAGCCTCGGGGTTAGCTGGCAGTACTTC

j_call: TRBJ1-1
d_call: TRBD1
clone_size: many
v_call: TRBV20-1
cdr3_aa: CSALTGMNTEAFF
cdr3_nt: TGCAGTGCCCTGACAGGGATGAACACTGAAGCTTTCTTT

j_call: TRBJ2-4
d_call: TRBD2
clone_size: .
v_call: TRBV6-5
cdr3_aa: CASKLTLAGGRDKNIKYF
cdr3_nt: TGTGCCAGCAAGCTTACACTAGCGGGGGGGAGAGACAAAAACATTAAGTACTTC